The rows below give T cell receptor beta chains drawn from one sample of a study of blood T cell repertoires in COVID-19. The data were produced by immunoSEQ multiplex PCR, yet TCRdb's version contains in-frame clones alone and is incomplete. Here the sample spans approximately 140,000 clones, approximately 86% being singletons. The sample consisted of PBMCs or T cells enriched from blood (not recorded which). These TCRs come from a woman aged 45-60 years who had recovered from COVID-19. The CDR3 runs from the conserved cysteine through the conserved F or W. Each record gives: J gene, D gene, clone size, V gene, CDR3 length, CDR3 protein, CDR3 DNA. A D gene is named only where the DNA matches it firmly. Some rows have no size entry. The others give once, few or many, or a class for an expanded clone.

J: TRBJ2-3
D: TRBD2
size: -
V: TRBV15
length: 16
CDR3: CATSKRLAGGTDTQYF
DNA: TGTGCCACCAGCAAGCGACTAGCGGGGGGCACAGATACGCAGTATTTT

J: TRBJ2-1
D: -
size: -
V: TRBV24-1
length: 16
CDR3: CATSARSGGSYNEQFF
DNA: TGTGCCACCAGTGCCCGATCCGGGGGCTCCTACAATGAGCAGTTCTTC

J: TRBJ1-3
D: -
size: few
V: TRBV7-8
length: 18
CDR3: CASSLNNAGTLSGNTIYF
DNA: TGTGCCAGCAGCTTAAATAATGCGGGGACTCTCTCTGGAAACACCATATATTTT

J: TRBJ2-7
D: -
size: -
V: TRBV5-1
length: 14
CDR3: CASSSYESSYEQYF
DNA: TGCGCCAGCAGCTCCTACGAGTCTAGCTACGAGCAGTACTTC

J: TRBJ2-7
D: TRBD1
size: -
V: TRBV2
length: 15
CDR3: CASSLRDRGGYEQYF
DNA: TGTGCCAGCAGTTTAAGAGACAGGGGGGGCTACGAGCAGTACTTC

J: TRBJ2-3
D: TRBD2
size: -
V: TRBV18
length: 19
CDR3: CASSPRDSGGATSTDTQYF
DNA: TGTGCCAGCTCACCAAGGGACAGCGGGGGGGCCACTAGCACAGATACGCAGTATTTT

J: TRBJ2-7
D: TRBD1
size: -
V: TRBV11-2
length: 15
CDR3: CASSLGGTGPSEQYF
DNA: TGTGCCAGCAGCTTAGGGGGGACAGGCCCCTCCGAGCAGTACTTC

J: TRBJ1-1
D: -
size: -
V: TRBV9
length: 15
CDR3: CASSPSGQYPAEAFF
DNA: TGTGCCAGCAGCCCCTCCGGACAGTATCCGGCTGAAGCTTTCTTT

J: TRBJ2-1
D: TRBD2
size: once
V: TRBV7-8
length: 15
CDR3: CASSLRVLAGAEQFF
DNA: TGTGCCAGCAGCTTACGTGTCCTAGCGGGGGCTGAGCAGTTCTTC

J: TRBJ1-2
D: -
size: -
V: TRBV4-1
length: 15
CDR3: CASSQAALGGGGYTF
DNA: TGCGCCAGCAGCCAAGCCGCTTTGGGGGGAGGAGGCTACACCTTC

J: TRBJ2-2
D: -
size: few
V: TRBV19
length: 16
CDR3: CASSVRGTPNTGELFF
DNA: TGTGCCAGTAGTGTCAGGGGAACGCCGAACACCGGGGAGCTGTTTTTT

J: TRBJ1-3
D: TRBD1
size: -
V: TRBV19
length: 18
CDR3: CASSPRVPGQRSGNTIYF
DNA: TGTGCCAGTAGTCCTCGTGTACCGGGACAGCGATCTGGAAACACCATATATTTT

J: TRBJ2-2
D: -
size: -
V: TRBV6-5
length: 16
CDR3: CASSYSGGKITGELFF
DNA: TGTGCCAGCAGTTACTCTGGGGGGAAAATCACCGGGGAGCTGTTTTTT

J: TRBJ2-7
D: TRBD2
size: -
V: TRBV11-2
length: 15
CDR3: CASSFSSGGPYEQYF
DNA: TGTGCCAGCAGCTTCTCGAGCGGGGGGCCTTACGAGCAGTACTTC

J: TRBJ2-3
D: TRBD1
size: -
V: TRBV27
length: 17
CDR3: CASSIGTGLFGGGTQYF
DNA: TGTGCCAGCAGTATAGGGACAGGGCTATTTGGGGGGGGTACGCAGTATTTT

J: TRBJ1-6
D: TRBD1
size: -
V: TRBV19
length: 13
CDR3: CASSARGNSPLHF
DNA: TGTGCCAGTAGTGCCAGGGGGAATTCACCCCTCCACTTT

J: TRBJ2-1
D: -
size: -
V: TRBV4-3
length: 16
CDR3: CASSPFHRDAYNEQFF
DNA: TGCGCCAGCAGCCCATTTCACAGGGACGCCTACAATGAGCAGTTCTTC

J: TRBJ2-5
D: TRBD2
size: -
V: TRBV4-1
length: 15
CDR3: CASSQAGLGVETQYF
DNA: TGCGCCAGCAGCCAAGCGGGACTAGGAGTGGAGACCCAGTACTTC

J: TRBJ2-1
D: TRBD2
size: -
V: TRBV18
length: 17
CDR3: CASSPNSGGALYNEQFF
DNA: TGTGCCAGCTCGCCTAACTCGGGGGGGGCGCTTTACAATGAGCAGTTCTTC

J: TRBJ1-4
D: -
size: -
V: TRBV7-2
length: 15
CDR3: CASSLNTGMREKLFF
DNA: TGTGCCAGCAGCCTCAATACGGGTATGAGGGAAAAACTGTTTTTT

J: TRBJ2-7
D: TRBD1
size: -
V: TRBV19
length: 15
CDR3: CASSIAGQGLYEQYF
DNA: TGTGCCAGTAGTATTGCCGGACAGGGATTGTACGAGCAGTACTTC

J: TRBJ2-7
D: -
size: few
V: TRBV18
length: 16
CDR3: CASSPPGGPHAYEQYF
DNA: TGTGCCAGCTCACCACCAGGGGGACCCCATGCCTACGAGCAGTACTTC

J: TRBJ1-5
D: TRBD1
size: -
V: TRBV3-1/TRBV3-2
length: 15
CDR3: CASSQQTGGNQPQHF
DNA: TGTGCCAGCAGCCAACAAACAGGGGGCAATCAGCCCCAGCATTTT

J: TRBJ2-5
D: -
size: -
V: TRBV9
length: 15
CDR3: CASSAEGGIQETQYF
DNA: TGTGCCAGCAGCGCTGAGGGGGGGATCCAAGAGACCCAGTACTTC

J: TRBJ1-2
D: -
size: -
V: TRBV7-8
length: 11
CDR3: CASSLEGGYTF
DNA: TGTGCCAGCAGCTTAGAGGGGGGCTACACCTTC

J: TRBJ2-7
D: -
size: -
V: TRBV7-2
length: 14
CDR3: CASSLAHGGYEQYF
DNA: TGTGCCAGCAGCTTAGCGCATGGGGGGTACGAGCAGTACTTC

J: TRBJ2-6
D: TRBD1
size: -
V: TRBV5-1
length: 17
CDR3: CASSLWGQASGANVLTF
DNA: TGCGCCAGCAGCCTCTGGGGACAGGCCTCTGGGGCCAACGTCCTGACTTTC

J: TRBJ2-7
D: -
size: few
V: TRBV6-5
length: 14
CDR3: CASGRAGEGYEQYF
DNA: TGTGCCAGTGGCCGGGCAGGGGAGGGCTACGAGCAGTACTTC

J: TRBJ2-1
D: TRBD2
size: -
V: TRBV11-3
length: 16
CDR3: CASSLGTSGGNNEQFF
DNA: TGTGCCAGCAGCTTAGGGACTAGCGGGGGCAACAATGAGCAGTTCTTC

J: TRBJ2-7
D: TRBD1
size: -
V: TRBV27
length: 15
CDR3: CASSFDRVYSYEQYF
DNA: TGTGCCAGCAGTTTCGACAGGGTTTACTCCTACGAGCAGTACTTC

J: TRBJ2-1
D: TRBD2
size: -
V: TRBV5-8
length: 14
CDR3: CASPRGGVNNEQFF
DNA: TGTGCCAGCCCAAGGGGAGGGGTTAACAATGAGCAGTTCTTC

J: TRBJ1-5
D: -
size: once
V: TRBV10-3
length: 15
CDR3: CAISGGSNSNQPQHF
DNA: TGTGCCATCAGCGGCGGGTCTAATAGCAATCAGCCCCAGCATTTT

J: TRBJ2-2
D: -
size: -
V: TRBV9
length: 14
CDR3: CASSVAGDFGELFF
DNA: TGTGCCAGCAGCGTAGCGGGGGACTTTGGGGAGCTGTTTTTT

J: TRBJ2-7
D: TRBD2
size: -
V: TRBV27
length: 14
CDR3: CASSLSGGPYEQYF
DNA: TGTGCCAGCAGTTTGTCGGGGGGGCCCTACGAGCAGTACTTC

J: TRBJ2-7
D: TRBD1
size: few
V: TRBV27
length: 17
CDR3: CASSSSMTGYGIDEQYF
DNA: TGTGCCAGCAGTTCCTCAATGACAGGGTATGGGATTGACGAGCAGTACTTC

J: TRBJ2-1
D: -
size: -
V: TRBV9
length: 15
CDR3: CASSVDNSNDNEQFF
DNA: TGTGCCAGCAGCGTAGATAATAGCAACGACAATGAGCAGTTCTTC

J: TRBJ2-3
D: -
size: once
V: TRBV27
length: 13
CDR3: CASSATSTDTQYF
DNA: TGTGCCAGCAGTGCCACTAGCACAGATACGCAGTATTTT

J: TRBJ1-1
D: -
size: -
V: TRBV9
length: 13
CDR3: CASSAQENTEAFF
DNA: TGTGCCAGCAGCGCACAGGAGAACACTGAAGCTTTCTTT

J: TRBJ2-2
D: TRBD1
size: -
V: TRBV6-6
length: 14
CDR3: CASSDRGETGELFF
DNA: TGTGCCAGTTCGGACAGGGGAGAGACCGGGGAGCTGTTTTTT

J: TRBJ2-1
D: TRBD2
size: -
V: TRBV7-8
length: 16
CDR3: CASSLGAGGFYNEQFF
DNA: TGTGCCAGCAGCTTAGGTGCGGGGGGGTTTTACAATGAGCAGTTCTTC

J: TRBJ2-1
D: -
size: -
V: TRBV11-3
length: 15
CDR3: CASSKTRSEGNEQFF
DNA: TGTGCCAGCAGCAAAACTAGATCTGAGGGCAATGAGCAGTTCTTC

J: TRBJ1-2
D: TRBD1
size: -
V: TRBV7-2
length: 15
CDR3: CASSSSGGHLYGYTF
DNA: TGTGCCAGCAGCTCATCAGGGGGCCACTTATATGGCTACACCTTC

J: TRBJ2-7
D: -
size: -
V: TRBV10-3
length: 13
CDR3: CALSRRGVYEQYF
DNA: TGTGCCCTTTCTCGCAGGGGGGTGTACGAGCAGTACTTC

J: TRBJ1-1
D: -
size: -
V: TRBV9
length: 15
CDR3: CASSDRDNRNTEAFF
DNA: TGTGCCAGCAGCGACCGGGACAATAGGAACACTGAAGCTTTCTTT

J: TRBJ2-2
D: -
size: -
V: TRBV11-3
length: 14
CDR3: CASSRQENTGELFF
DNA: TGTGCCAGCAGCCGGCAGGAGAACACCGGGGAGCTGTTTTTT

J: TRBJ1-2
D: -
size: -
V: TRBV11-2
length: 14
CDR3: CASSLRGTPWGYTF
DNA: TGTGCCAGCAGCTTAAGGGGAACCCCGTGGGGCTACACCTTC

J: TRBJ2-7
D: -
size: once
V: TRBV14
length: 15
CDR3: CASSPTTDSPYEQYF
DNA: TGTGCCAGCAGCCCGACGACCGACAGTCCCTACGAGCAGTACTTC

J: TRBJ2-7
D: -
size: -
V: TRBV6-5
length: 15
CDR3: CASSSQGLGSYEQYF
DNA: TGTGCCAGCAGTTCACAGGGATTAGGCTCCTACGAGCAGTACTTC

J: TRBJ2-7
D: TRBD1
size: -
V: TRBV10-1
length: 13
CDR3: CASSGQGLNEQYF
DNA: TGCGCCAGCAGTGGACAGGGGTTAAACGAGCAGTACTTC

J: TRBJ2-7
D: TRBD1
size: -
V: TRBV5-1
length: 15
CDR3: CASSLVTGGSYEQYF
DNA: TGCGCCAGCAGCTTGGTTACAGGGGGCTCCTACGAGCAGTACTTC